This is a list of T cell receptor beta chains from one sample in a study of blood T cell repertoires in COVID-19. Generated by immunoSEQ multiplex PCR, the TCRdb table keeps only in-frame clones and is missing some. The sample contains about 56,000 clones, approximately 72% of which appear only once. Sequenced input: peripheral blood. The origin of the receptors is a woman between 65 and 79 years old with COVID-19, enrolled during active disease. Both conserved end residues are part of each CDR3. A D gene is named only where the DNA matches it firmly. Size tells how often a clone was seen (once, few, many) or the class of an expanded clone, and some rows leave it out.

v_call	j_call	d_call	clone_size	cdr3_nt	cdr3_aa
TRBV7-2	TRBJ2-1	.	few	TGTGCCAGCAGCCCCATAGGACACAAAAACAATGAGCAGTTCTTC	CASSPIGHKNNEQFF
TRBV6-6	TRBJ2-1	.	.	TGTGCCAGCACTCGAGTGGGGAGTGGCAATGAGCAGTTCTTC	CASTRVGSGNEQFF
TRBV7-8	TRBJ2-1	.	.	TGTGCCAGCAGCTCGACAGCCAACAATGAGCAGTTCTTC	CASSSTANNEQFF
TRBV19	TRBJ2-5	TRBD1	.	TGTGCCTCGGGACAGCAAGAGACCCAGTACTTC	CASGQQETQYF
TRBV7-3	TRBJ1-2	TRBD1	once	TGTGCCAGCAGCCTTACAGGGGACCATGGCTACACCTTC	CASSLTGDHGYTF
TRBV11-3	TRBJ2-2	.	.	TGTGCCAGCAGCTATGACTCTTTCCCCGGGGAGCTGTTTTTT	CASSYDSFPGELFF
TRBV12-3/TRBV12-4	TRBJ1-1	.	once	TGTGCCAGCAGTCCAGTCAACACTGAAGCTTTCTTT	CASSPVNTEAFF
TRBV5-1	TRBJ1-2	.	.	TGCGCCAGCAGCCCAACACAATATGGCTACACCTTC	CASSPTQYGYTF
TRBV5-5	TRBJ1-2	.	.	TGTGCCAGCAGCTTGGTAGAGTTAGCTAACTATGGCTACACCTTC	CASSLVELANYGYTF
TRBV27	TRBJ1-2	TRBD1	.	TGTGCCAGCAGTTCCTACTTACTGACAGGGGGCGCGGATGGCTACACCTTC	CASSSYLLTGGADGYTF
TRBV7-9	TRBJ2-6	.	.	TGTGCCAGCAGCACCCCCGGGGGGCGCGAGGCCAACGTCCTGACTTTC	CASSTPGGREANVLTF
TRBV20-1	TRBJ1-2	TRBD1	.	TGCAGTGCCGGGACAGGGGATGGCTACACCTTC	CSAGTGDGYTF
TRBV9	TRBJ2-3	TRBD1	once	TGTGCCAGCGACAGGGGGCAAAGAGATACGCAGTATTTT	CASDRGQRDTQYF
TRBV5-1	TRBJ1-1	TRBD1	.	TGCGCCAGCAGCTTGGCTTTGAGGAACAGGGGGTCCGGGACTGAAGCTTTCTTT	CASSLALRNRGSGTEAFF
TRBV6-2/TRBV6-3	TRBJ1-4	.	.	TGTGCCAGCAGTTACCCGTTGGACAGCCCAACTAATGAAAAACTGTTTTTT	CASSYPLDSPTNEKLFF
TRBV10-2	TRBJ1-3	.	.	TGCGCCAGCAGGGAGACAGTTGGAAACACCATATATTTT	CASRETVGNTIYF
TRBV6-5	TRBJ1-2	.	.	TGTGCCAGCAGTAGAACCGGGGGAATCTATGGCTACACCTTC	CASSRTGGIYGYTF
TRBV6-1	TRBJ2-2	.	once	TGTGCCAGCAGTGCAGGGGGGCCCCGCGGGGAGCTGTTTTTT	CASSAGGPRGELFF
TRBV6-6	TRBJ1-6	.	.	TGTGCCAGCAGTTACGGTGGAGGGCAACCCCTCCACTTT	CASSYGGGQPLHF
TRBV4-2	TRBJ2-1	TRBD2	.	TGTGCCAGCAGCCAAGATAATAGCGGGGGGCGGGATGAGCAGTTCTTC	CASSQDNSGGRDEQFF
TRBV3-1/TRBV3-2	TRBJ1-2	.	.	TGTGCCAGCACGGGTTTAGGTTATGGCTACACCTTC	CASTGLGYGYTF
TRBV7-8	TRBJ2-5	TRBD2	.	TGTGCCAGCAGCTTCTCTAGCGGGGGGGAGACCCAGTACTTC	CASSFSSGGETQYF
TRBV10-3	TRBJ2-5	TRBD2	.	TGTGCCATCAAGGGACTAGCGGGAGCTGGGGAGACCCAGTACTTC	CAIKGLAGAGETQYF
TRBV24-1	TRBJ1-1	TRBD1	.	TGTGCCACCAGTGACGGGACAGGGGGTTGGACTGAAGCTTTCTTT	CATSDGTGGWTEAFF
TRBV19	TRBJ1-1	TRBD1	.	TGTGCCAGTACAAGACAGGGGTCGAACACTGAAGCTTTCTTT	CASTRQGSNTEAFF
TRBV2	TRBJ1-6	.	many	TGTGCCAGCAGTGCCGGGAGGAATTCACCCCTCCACTTT	CASSAGRNSPLHF
TRBV6-2/TRBV6-3	TRBJ1-1	.	.	TGTGCCAGCAGTTACCGGTCCGATGCTGAAGCTTTCTTT	CASSYRSDAEAFF
TRBV7-9	TRBJ1-1	.	.	TGTGCCAGCAGCTTACTACCGAACACTGAAGCTTTCTTT	CASSLLPNTEAFF
TRBV6-2/TRBV6-3	TRBJ1-1	TRBD1	few	TGTGCCAGCAGTTTGCGGACAGGGGGAGCGGGGAAAGCTTTCTTT	CASSLRTGGAGKAFF
TRBV19	TRBJ1-1	.	.	TGTGCCAGTTGTACGGGTTGGAAGAACACTGAAGCTTTCTTT	CASCTGWKNTEAFF
TRBV5-4	TRBJ2-1	.	.	TGTGCCAGCAGCCCGTGGGGGGGGCAGAGCGGTGAGCAGTTCTTC	CASSPWGGQSGEQFF
TRBV9	TRBJ1-4	TRBD1	few	TGTGCCAGCAGCGAGGGGGGACAGGGAACTAATGAAAAACTGTTTTTT	CASSEGGQGTNEKLFF
TRBV15	TRBJ1-3	TRBD1	.	TGTGCCACCAGTCGTCGAGGCGAGACAGGGACTTCAGGAAACACCATATATTTT	CATSRRGETGTSGNTIYF
TRBV5-8	TRBJ2-1	.	.	TGTGCCAGCAGCCCCGGCGGCGGGGGCCGGAGCTCCTACAATGAGCAGTTCTTC	CASSPGGGGRSSYNEQFF
TRBV19	TRBJ2-3	TRBD2	.	TGTGCCAGTAGCCCCGGGGGGGGCGGCCCAGATACGCAGTATTTT	CASSPGGGGPDTQYF
TRBV11-3	TRBJ1-3	TRBD1	.	TGTGCCAGCAGCAGACAGGGGAGAAACACCATATATTTT	CASSRQGRNTIYF
TRBV6-5	TRBJ1-4	.	.	TGTGCCAGCAAACAGGGCACTAATGAAAAACTGTTTTTT	CASKQGTNEKLFF
TRBV7-9	TRBJ2-3	TRBD2	.	TGTGCCAGCAGCGCCAACCTAGCGGGATACGCCACAGATACGCAGTATTTT	CASSANLAGYATDTQYF
TRBV20-1	TRBJ2-3	.	.	TGCAGTGCTAGGGGGGGAGATACGCAGTATTTT	CSARGGDTQYF
TRBV19	TRBJ2-2	.	.	TGTGCCAGTAGCCCGACAGGCACCGGGGAGCTGTTTTTT	CASSPTGTGELFF
TRBV25-1	TRBJ2-6	TRBD1	.	TGTGCCAGCAGTGAAGACAGGGGAAACTCTGGGGCCAACGTCCTGACTTTC	CASSEDRGNSGANVLTF
TRBV5-1	TRBJ1-1	.	.	TGCGCCAGCAGCGGTACAGGGTTGAACACTGAAGCTTTCTTT	CASSGTGLNTEAFF
TRBV6-5	TRBJ1-2	.	.	TGTGCCAGCAGTTACTCGATGGTGGGCAGGGCTGAGGGCTACACCTTC	CASSYSMVGRAEGYTF
TRBV9	TRBJ1-4	TRBD1	.	TGTGCCAGCAGCGTGGAGGACAGGGGATTTCCTAATGAAAAACTGTTTTTT	CASSVEDRGFPNEKLFF
TRBV7-2	TRBJ2-6	.	.	TGTGCCAGCAGCCGTGCTGGGGCCAACGTCCTGACTTTC	CASSRAGANVLTF
TRBV7-2	TRBJ1-2	.	.	TGTGCCAGCAGCTCGTGGAGGGCGCGGGGCTATGGCTACACCTTC	CASSSWRARGYGYTF
TRBV28	TRBJ1-2	TRBD1	.	TGTGCCAGCAGATCCCCTGGGACAGACTATGGCTACACCTTC	CASRSPGTDYGYTF
TRBV5-6	TRBJ1-5	TRBD1	.	TGTGCCAGCAGCTTGGGACAGGGCTATCAGCCCCAGCATTTT	CASSLGQGYQPQHF
TRBV27	TRBJ2-1	TRBD2	.	TGTGCCAGCAGTATTCTAGCGGGAGGGCCAGGTGAGCAGTTCTTC	CASSILAGGPGEQFF
TRBV5-1	TRBJ2-7	.	.	TGCGCCAGCAGCTTACAGGGCCAGGCAGTCTATGAGCAGTACTTC	CASSLQGQAVYEQYF
TRBV25-1	TRBJ2-4	.	.	TGTGCCAGCAGTGAAGAGAGGGAGGCCAACAAAAACATTCAGTACTTC	CASSEEREANKNIQYF
TRBV4-3	TRBJ2-3	TRBD2	few	TGCGCCAGCAGCCAAGATCCAGCGGGGGCCGTCACAGATACGCAGTATTTT	CASSQDPAGAVTDTQYF
TRBV5-8	TRBJ2-3	TRBD2	.	TGTGCCAGCAGCCGAATAACTAGCGGGAGAACAGATACGCAGTATTTT	CASSRITSGRTDTQYF
TRBV19	TRBJ2-1	TRBD2	.	TGTGCCAGTAGTCCGCTCGGGGGGGTTTACAATGAGCAGTTCTTC	CASSPLGGVYNEQFF
TRBV6-2/TRBV6-3	TRBJ1-5	TRBD1	.	TGTGCCAGCAGACCTGGGACAGGGGGAGGGCAGCCCCAGCATTTT	CASRPGTGGGQPQHF